The 31 T cell receptor beta chains given below trace back to one sample, sequenced in a study of long-term antiretroviral therapy in people with HIV. At the survey level, the v3.0 immunoSEQ assay was run. Method: immunoSEQ multiplex PCR; TCRdb's copy keeps in-frame clones and lacks some. The table shows about 24,000 clones, with 81% occurring only once. Source: unsorted PBMCs, taken 4.4 years after starting antiretroviral therapy. These receptors came from a young man with HIV.

This clone was recorded only once. The chain is built from TRBV27 and TRBJ1-5; TRBD1 might be the D (6 bases). Germline V gene sequence: CDR1 MNHEY, CDR2 SMNVEV (reference sequence). With 5 bases removed from V and 6 bases from J, the gap between germline ends came to 14 bases. CDR3 length equals 14 residues. CDR3 sequence: CASSRTGSGQPQHF. The CDR3 bases are TGTGCCAGCAGTCGAACAGGGTCGGGTCAGCCCCAGCATTTT.

The chain is built from TRBV27 and TRBJ2-3; perhaps TRBD2 as D (5 bases). CDR1 and CDR2 (germline): MNHEY, SMNVEV (reference sequence). V shed 5 bases and J shed 5 bases, with 14 bases lying between them. This CDR3 contains 14 residues. CDR3 nucleotides: TGTGCCAGCAGTCCTTATCGGGATGGAGATACGCAGTATTTT. This translates into CASSPYRDGDTQYF.

This clone occurred a few times. The chain uses TRBV4-2 and TRBJ1-1, with D tentatively TRBD1 (5 bases). CDR1 and CDR2 (germline): LGHNA, YNFKEQ. The ends were cut back, 7 bases at V and 1 base at J, with 10 bases in the middle. This CDR3 has 13 amino acids. In DNA form, the CDR3 reads TGTGCCAGCACCCCCGGGGGGAACACTGAAGCTTTCTTT. Amino acids: CASTPGGNTEAFF.

This rearrangement joins TRBV9 to TRBJ2-1, with D perhaps being TRBD1 or TRBD2 (5 bases each). The CDR3 covers 17 residues. V dropped 3 bases and J dropped 4 bases, with 20 bases sitting between them. The V gene's germline CDR1 is SGDLS and CDR2 YYNGEE. The CDR3 region is CASSEDGTPGFYNEQFF. CDR3 nucleotides: TGTGCCAGCAGCGAGGACGGGACCCCCGGCTTTTACAATGAGCAGTTCTTC.

This chain connects TRBV11-3 to TRBJ2-2, with 9 nucleotides matching TRBD2. The CDR3 extends over 15 amino acids. J lost 7 bases, V lost 5 bases, and 8 bases had no gene match. Germline values: CDR1 SGHNT, CDR2 YENEEA. The CDR3 loop reads CASSLGSGRDGELFF. CDR3 nucleotide sequence: TGTGCCAGCAGCCTGGGTAGCGGGAGAGACGGGGAGCTGTTTTTT.

The gene calls are TRBV7-6 and TRBJ2-1; 8 bases agree with TRBD1. With 4 bases clipped from V and 10 bases from J, the junction kept 9 bases outside the gene matches. From germline, CDR1 is SGHVS and CDR2 FNYEAQ. The CDR3 is 14 residues long. This CDR3 is CASSSRQGMGEQFF. CDR3 in DNA: TGTGCCAGCAGCTCCCGACAGGGGATGGGGGAGCAGTTCTTC.

The chain employs TRBV18 and TRBJ1-4, with 7 bases identical to TRBD1. Germline V CDR1 and CDR2: KGHSH, LQKENI. V shed 2 bases, J shed 5 bases, and the junction held 8 bases outside the gene matches. This CDR3 has 16 residues. CDR3 in amino acids: CASSPSVGQANEKLFF. DNA of the CDR3: TGTGCCAGCTCACCAAGTGTCGGACAGGCAAATGAAAAACTGTTTTTT. The full variable domain, rest sourced from reference TRBV18 and TRBJ1-4, is NAGVMQNPRHLVRRRGQEARLRCSPMKGHSHVYWYRQLPEEGLKFMVYLQKENIIDESGMPKERFSAEFPKEGPSILRIQQVVRGDSAAYFCASSPSVGQANEKLFFGSGTQLSVL.

This sequence joins TRBV19 and TRBJ2-5; TRBD2 agrees at 12 bases. This CDR3 comprises 15 residues. V lost 3 bases and J lost 5; bases outside the gene matches: 4. Germline V gene sequence: CDR1 LNHDA, CDR2 SQIVND (reference sequence). CDR3 loop: CASSMTSGSLETQYF. CDR3 sequence (DNA): TGTGCCAGTAGTATGACTAGCGGGAGCTTGGAGACCCAGTACTTC.

V and J are TRBV5-4 and TRBJ1-1; perhaps TRBD1 as D (6 bases). The V end lost 0 bases, the J end lost 0 bases, and 9 bases lay between the germline ends. Germline-derived CDR1 and CDR2 are SGHNT and YYREEE (reference sequence). The CDR3 sequence is 15 residues long. CDR3 residues: CASSLGWDMNTEAFF. In nucleotides, the CDR3 is TGTGCCAGCAGCTTGGGCTGGGACATGAACACTGAAGCTTTCTTT.

This sequence joins TRBV5-1 and TRBJ1-1; 10 positions match TRBD1. J gave up 3 bases and V 2 bases, and 10 bases lay outside the gene matches. Looked up from germline, CDR1 is SGHRS and CDR2 is YFSETQ. CDR3 length: 17 amino acids. The CDR3 loop is CASSLVGQGSADTEAFF. CDR3 bases: TGCGCCAGCAGCTTAGTGGGACAGGGGTCCGCGGACACTGAAGCTTTCTTT.

This clone has just a few counts. This chain connects TRBV27 to TRBJ1-1, with 7 bases lining up with TRBD1. CDR3 size: 14 residues. The V gene's germline CDR1 is MNHEY and CDR2 SMNVEV (reference sequence). After removal of 7 bases from V and 3 bases from J, the junction contained 8 bases not matched to a gene. CDR3 in amino acids: CASIHRGRDTEAFF. For the CDR3, the DNA is TGTGCCAGCATCCACAGGGGCAGGGACACTGAAGCTTTCTTT.

The V call is TRBV6-5, the J call TRBJ2-1, with 7 positions matching TRBD2. With 6 bases clipped from V and 3 bases from J, the junction kept 5 bases outside the gene matches. Germline V gene sequence: CDR1 MNHEY, CDR2 SVGAGI. This CDR3 spans 14 amino acids. The CDR3 bases are TGTGCCAGCAGCGCTAGCGGTCTCTACAATGAGCAGTTCTTC. Protein sequence: CASSASGLYNEQFF.

This chain uses TRBV5-1 with TRBJ1-1, with unresolved D. The CDR3 runs to 15 residues. CDR1 and CDR2 from the germline V gene are SGHRS and YFSETQ. Trimming removed 0 bases at V and 7 bases at J, with 16 bases between. CDR3 coding DNA: TGCGCCAGCAGCTTGGGGCGGCGGGAGAGAGGTGAAGCTTTCTTT. Protein product: CASSLGRRERGEAFF.

V is TRBV18 and J is TRBJ1-5; 8 bases are a match to TRBD1. The CDR3 sequence is 15 residues long. The V gene end was trimmed by 0 bases and the J gene end by 2 bases; junction bases not matched to a gene: 0. Germline V gene sequence: CDR1 KGHSH, CDR2 LQKENI. CDR3 amino acids: CASSPPDRGNQPQHF. As DNA, the CDR3 is TGTGCCAGCTCACCACCGGACAGGGGCAATCAGCCCCAGCATTTT.

The chain links TRBV9 to TRBJ1-1; no clear D gene. The length of the CDR3 is 13 residues. The germline gives CDR1 SGDLS, CDR2 YYNGEE. V lost 2 bases and J 0 bases, leaving 5 bases between the germline ends. This chain's CDR3 is CASSVLMNTEAFF. CDR3 sequence (DNA): TGTGCCAGCAGCGTTCTGATGAACACTGAAGCTTTCTTT.

The J gene is TRBJ1-2, the V gene TRBV5-1, with 7 positions matching TRBD1. CDR1 and CDR2 from the germline V gene are SGHRS and YFSETQ. This CDR3 contains 14 residues. V lost 2 bases to trimming and J lost 0 bases; unmatched junction nucleotides: 1. The CDR3 here is CASSFRGSNYGYTF. For the CDR3, the DNA is TGCGCCAGCAGCTTCAGGGGGTCTAACTATGGCTACACCTTC.

This chain joins TRBV27 and TRBJ2-6; possibly TRBD1 for D (6 bases). The CDR3 is 19 residues long. Trimming took 5 bases from V and 0 from J, leaving 20 bases between them. From germline, CDR1 is MNHEY and CDR2 SMNVEV (reference sequence). The CDR3 DNA sequence: TGTGCCAGCAGTCCCTCTATGAGGACAGCGATCTCTGGGGCCAACGTCCTGACTTTC. The encoded protein is CASSPSMRTAISGANVLTF. Complete variable domain (other parts from reference TRBV27 and TRBJ2-6): EAQVTQNPRYLITVTGKKLTVTCSQNMNHEYMSWYRQDPGLGLRQIYYSMNVEVTDKGDVPEGYKVSRKEKRNFPLILESPSPNQTSLYFCASSPSMRTAISGANVLTFGAGSRLTVL.

This chain links TRBV9 with TRBJ2-2; D remains unclear. This CDR3 spans 16 amino acids. The germline gives CDR1 SGDLS, CDR2 YYNGEE. Trimming shortened V by 1 base and J by 3 bases, and 13 bases separated the two germline ends. CDR3 sequence (DNA): TGTGCCAGCAGCGTACGCGTCAAGACCGACACCGGGGAGCTGTTTTTT. This encodes CASSVRVKTDTGELFF.

The chain uses TRBV6-1 and TRBJ1-5, with unresolved D. Between the trimmed V and J ends, which lost 7 bases and 0 bases, there was a span of 13 bases. Germline V gene lookup returns CDR1 MNHNS and CDR2 SASEGT. The CDR3 is 15 amino acids. The CDR3 here is CASTDGPYSNQPQHF. CDR3 sequence (DNA): TGTGCCAGCACCGACGGACCCTATAGCAATCAGCCCCAGCATTTT.

The rearrangement joins TRBV5-1 to TRBJ2-7, with D maybe TRBD2 (7 bases). Trimming took off 5 bases at V and 2 bases at J, with 17 bases between the two ends. Germline V gene lookup returns CDR1 SGHRS and CDR2 YFSETQ. The CDR3 contains 15 residues. The CDR3 DNA is TGCGCCAGCAGTCCAGGGGCAGGGAGGGCCTACGAGCAGTACTTC. Its protein product is CASSPGAGRAYEQYF. Full variable domain (missing parts from reference TRBV5-1 and TRBJ2-7): KAGVTQTPRYLIKTRGQQVTLSCSPISGHRSVSWYQQTPGQGLQFLFEYFSETQRNKGNFPGRFSGRQFSNSRSEMNVSTLELGDSALYLCASSPGAGRAYEQYFGPGTRLTVT.

The rearrangement links TRBV7-3 to TRBJ1-1, with D maybe TRBD1 (5 bases). CDR1 is SGHTA, CDR2 FQGTGA, per germline. CDR3 size: 14 residues. V dropped 5 bases and J dropped 2 bases, with 12 bases sitting between them. CDR3 loop: CASSALGANTEAFF. For the CDR3, the DNA is TGTGCCAGCAGCGCATTAGGGGCCAACACTGAAGCTTTCTTT.

The V gene is TRBV18, the J gene TRBJ1-2; perhaps TRBD1 as D (6 bases). The germline V gene has CDR1 KGHSH and CDR2 LQKENI. This CDR3 has 16 amino acids. Deletions cut 0 bases from V and 2 bases from J, with 13 bases between. CDR3 loop: CASSPPRTATNYGYTF. The CDR3 coding sequence is TGTGCCAGCTCACCACCGAGGACAGCTACAAACTATGGCTACACCTTC.

The V call is TRBV9, the J call TRBJ1-1; the D gene is possibly TRBD1 (6 bases). Trimming cost V 4 bases and J 1 base, with 11 bases left between them. CDR1 is SGDLS, CDR2 YYNGEE, per germline. This CDR3 contains 14 residues. CDR3 in DNA: TGTGCCAGCAGCCCGGGGGGCTGGAACACTGAAGCTTTCTTT. Its protein is CASSPGGWNTEAFF. Full variable domain (missing parts from reference TRBV9 and TRBJ1-1): DSGVTQTPKHLITATGQRVTLRCSPRSGDLSVYWYQQSLDQGLQFLIQYYNGEERAKGNILERFSAQQFPDLHSELNLSSLELGDSALYFCASSPGGWNTEAFFGQGTRLTVV.

The chain joins TRBV5-1 to TRBJ2-1, with D possibly being TRBD2 (5 bases). Trimming took 4 bases from V and 10 from J, leaving 18 bases between them. This CDR3 region has 14 residues. The germline V gene encodes CDR1 SGHRS and CDR2 YFSETQ. CDR3 protein: CASSPEAASGEQFF. CDR3 nucleotide sequence: TGCGCCAGCAGCCCGGAGGCCGCGTCGGGGGAGCAGTTCTTC. Combining the CDR3 with reference TRBV5-1 and TRBJ2-1 gives the whole variable domain KAGVTQTPRYLIKTRGQQVTLSCSPISGHRSVSWYQQTPGQGLQFLFEYFSETQRNKGNFPGRFSGRQFSNSRSEMNVSTLELGDSALYLCASSPEAASGEQFFGPGTRLTVL.

The chain uses TRBV4-3 and TRBJ1-2; D unclear. CDR1 and CDR2 (germline): LGHNA, YSLEER. Deletions cut 0 bases from V and 1 base from J, with 9 bases between. The CDR3 runs 15 residues. CDR3 in amino acids: CASSQEPEGNYGYTF. CDR3 bases: TGCGCCAGCAGCCAAGAGCCGGAGGGTAACTATGGCTACACCTTC.

The gene calls are TRBV7-2 and TRBJ1-5; no clear D. The CDR3 extends over 17 amino acids. CDR1 SGHTA and CDR2 FQGNSA come from the germline V gene. V was trimmed by 1 base and J by 2 bases, leaving 15 bases between them. In nucleotides, the CDR3 is TGTGCCAGCAGCTTAGGGGTGCCGGGAATGGGCAATCAGCCCCAGCATTTT. This codes for CASSLGVPGMGNQPQHF.

This rearrangement joins TRBV19 to TRBJ2-1, with 7 bases identical to TRBD2. Germline loops: CDR1 LNHDA, CDR2 SQIVND (reference sequence). The CDR3 contains 14 residues. Unmatched junction bases numbered 10, after V lost 7 bases and J lost 7 bases. CDR3 in amino acids: CASTFGGEGNEQFF. The DNA of the CDR3 is TGTGCCAGTACCTTTGGCGGGGAGGGGAATGAGCAGTTCTTC.

The sample holds a few counts of this clone. The CDR3, as DNA: TGCGCCAGCAGCTTGGACAGCCTCTATGGCTACACCTTC. Protein product: CASSLDSLYGYTF. The V gene is TRBV5-1, the J gene TRBJ1-2; D call uncertain. CDR1 and CDR2 from the germline V gene are SGHRS and YFSETQ. The CDR3 spans 13 residues. The ends were cut back, 0 bases at V and 4 bases at J, with 7 bases in the middle.

The CDR3 region is CASSPSGGHVSGAFF. The CDR3 DNA reads as TGTGCCAGCAGCCCCAGTGGGGGGCATGTTTCGGGAGCTTTCTTT. The chain couples TRBV5-6 to TRBJ1-1; maybe TRBD1 (6 bases). Germline V gives CDR1 SGHDT, CDR2 YYEEEE. This CDR3 has 15 amino acids. V dropped 4 bases and J dropped 10 bases, with 23 bases sitting between them.

This clone was detected only a few times. V usage is TRBV6-5 and J usage is TRBJ1-2; 7 positions match TRBD1. Germline trimming cut 2 bases from V and 6 bases from J; bases unmatched to any gene: 9. CDR1 MNHEY and CDR2 SVGAGI come from the germline V gene. The CDR3 loop spans 15 amino acids. For the CDR3, the DNA is TGTGCCAGCAGTTACACACTGACAGGGAACGATGGCTACACCTTC. Its translation: CASSYTLTGNDGYTF.

The rearrangement joins TRBV27 to TRBJ1-1, with D possibly being TRBD1 (6 bases). The V gene lost 3 bases and the J gene lost 5 bases, with 10 bases spanning the gap. The CDR3 runs 13 residues. Looked up from germline, CDR1 is MNHEY and CDR2 is SMNVEV (reference sequence). The CDR3 region has the DNA TGTGCCAGCAGTTTGGGGGCTTTGACTGAAGCTTTCTTT. Protein sequence: CASSLGALTEAFF.